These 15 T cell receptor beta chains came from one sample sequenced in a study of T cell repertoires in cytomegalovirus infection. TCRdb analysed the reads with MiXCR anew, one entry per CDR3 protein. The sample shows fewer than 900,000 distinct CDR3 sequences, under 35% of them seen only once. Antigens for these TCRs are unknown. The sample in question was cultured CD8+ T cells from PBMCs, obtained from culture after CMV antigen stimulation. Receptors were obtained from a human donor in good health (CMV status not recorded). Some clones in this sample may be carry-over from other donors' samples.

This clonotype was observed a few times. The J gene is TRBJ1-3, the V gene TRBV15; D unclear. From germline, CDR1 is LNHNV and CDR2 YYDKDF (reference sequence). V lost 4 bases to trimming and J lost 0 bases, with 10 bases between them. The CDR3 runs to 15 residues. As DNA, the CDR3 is TGTGCCACCAGCACAAGTCTATACTCTGGAAACACCATATATTTT. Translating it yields CATSTSLYSGNTIYF.

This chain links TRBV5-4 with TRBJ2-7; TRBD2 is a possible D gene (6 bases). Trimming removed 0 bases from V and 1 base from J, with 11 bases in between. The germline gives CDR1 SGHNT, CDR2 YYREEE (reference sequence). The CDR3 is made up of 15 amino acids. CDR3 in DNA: TGTGCCAGCAGCTTGGTTTGGCGGGGATCCTACGAGCAGTACTTC. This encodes CASSLVWRGSYEQYF.

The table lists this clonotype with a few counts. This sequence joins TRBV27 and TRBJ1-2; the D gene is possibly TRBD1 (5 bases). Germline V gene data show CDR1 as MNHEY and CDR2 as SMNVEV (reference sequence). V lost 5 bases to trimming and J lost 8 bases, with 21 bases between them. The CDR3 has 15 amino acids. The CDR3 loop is CASSLYSGTATGYTF. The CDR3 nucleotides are TGTGCCAGCAGTCTTTATTCCGGGACTGCCACGGGCTACACCTTC.

CDR3 coding DNA: TGTGCCAGCAGCCCCGGGGGGACAGGGAGCGGCTACACCTTC. Protein: CASSPGGTGSGYTF. V and J are TRBV7-6 and TRBJ1-2, with TRBD1 identical over 9 bases. The CDR3 runs 14 residues. After removal of 5 bases from V and 8 bases from J, the junction contained 9 bases not matched to a gene. The germline V gene encodes CDR1 SGHVS and CDR2 FNYEAQ.

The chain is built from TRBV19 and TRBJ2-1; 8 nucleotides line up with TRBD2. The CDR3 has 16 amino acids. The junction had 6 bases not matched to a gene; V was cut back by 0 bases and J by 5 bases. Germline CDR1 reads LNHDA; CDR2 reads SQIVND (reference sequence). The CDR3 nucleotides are TGTGCCAGTAGTATAGATCGGAGCGGGGGTCACAATGAGCAGTTCTTC. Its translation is CASSIDRSGGHNEQFF.

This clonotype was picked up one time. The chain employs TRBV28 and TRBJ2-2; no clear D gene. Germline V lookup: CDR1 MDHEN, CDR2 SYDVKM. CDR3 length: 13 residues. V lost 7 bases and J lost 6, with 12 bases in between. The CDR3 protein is CASNPHSAGELFF. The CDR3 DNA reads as TGTGCCAGCAATCCCCATTCGGCCGGGGAGCTGTTTTTT.

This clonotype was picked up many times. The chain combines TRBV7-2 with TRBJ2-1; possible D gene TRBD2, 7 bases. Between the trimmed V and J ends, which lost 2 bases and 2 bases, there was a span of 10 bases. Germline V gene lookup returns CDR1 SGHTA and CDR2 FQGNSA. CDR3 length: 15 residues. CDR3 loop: CASSLSRGPYNEQFF. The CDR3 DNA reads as TGTGCCAGCAGCTTATCGCGGGGGCCCTACAATGAGCAGTTCTTC.

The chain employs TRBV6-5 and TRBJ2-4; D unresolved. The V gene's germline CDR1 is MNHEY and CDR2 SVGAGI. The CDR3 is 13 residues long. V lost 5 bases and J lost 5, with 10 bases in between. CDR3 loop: CASSPSFENIQYF. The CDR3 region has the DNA TGTGCCAGCAGTCCAAGTTTCGAAAACATTCAGTACTTC.

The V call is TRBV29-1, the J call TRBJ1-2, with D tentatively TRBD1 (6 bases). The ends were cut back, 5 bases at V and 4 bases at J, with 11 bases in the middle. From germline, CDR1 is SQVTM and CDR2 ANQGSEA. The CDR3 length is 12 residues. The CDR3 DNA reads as TGCAGCGTTCAACAGGGAGGCTATGGCTACACCTTC. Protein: CSVQQGGYGYTF.

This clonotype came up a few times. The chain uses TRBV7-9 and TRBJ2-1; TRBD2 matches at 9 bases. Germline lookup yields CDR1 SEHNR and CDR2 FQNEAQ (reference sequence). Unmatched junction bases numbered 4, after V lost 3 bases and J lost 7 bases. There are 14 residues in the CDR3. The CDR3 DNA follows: TGTGCCAGCAGCTTCCCTAGCGGGGTTAATGAGCAGTTCTTC. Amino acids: CASSFPSGVNEQFF.

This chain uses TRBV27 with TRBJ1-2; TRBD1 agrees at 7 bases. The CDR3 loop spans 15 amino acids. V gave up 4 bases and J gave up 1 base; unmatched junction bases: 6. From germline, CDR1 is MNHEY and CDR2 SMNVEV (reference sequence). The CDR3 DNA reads TGTGCCAGCAGTTCTCTACAGGGGCTTAACTATGGCTACACCTTC. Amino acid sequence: CASSSLQGLNYGYTF.

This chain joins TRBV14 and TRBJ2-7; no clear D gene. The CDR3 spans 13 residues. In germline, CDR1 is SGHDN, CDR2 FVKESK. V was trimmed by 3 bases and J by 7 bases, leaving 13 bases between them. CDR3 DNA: TGTGCCAGCAGCCAGTGGCTGGCCGGGGAGCAGTACGTC. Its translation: CASSQWLAGEQYV.

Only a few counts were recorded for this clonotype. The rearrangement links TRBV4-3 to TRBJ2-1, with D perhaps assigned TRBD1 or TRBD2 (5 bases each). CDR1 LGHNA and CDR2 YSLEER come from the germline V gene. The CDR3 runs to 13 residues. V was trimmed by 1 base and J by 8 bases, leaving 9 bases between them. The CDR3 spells CASSQGGADEQFF. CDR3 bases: TGCGCCAGCAGCCAAGGAGGGGCTGATGAGCAGTTCTTC.

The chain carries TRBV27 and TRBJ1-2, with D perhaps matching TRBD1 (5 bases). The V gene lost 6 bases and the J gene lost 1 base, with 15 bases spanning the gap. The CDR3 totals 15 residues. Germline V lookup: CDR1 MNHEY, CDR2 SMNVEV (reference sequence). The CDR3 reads CASSPGGAFNYGYTF. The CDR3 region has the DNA TGTGCCAGCAGCCCCGGCGGGGCCTTTAACTATGGCTACACCTTC.

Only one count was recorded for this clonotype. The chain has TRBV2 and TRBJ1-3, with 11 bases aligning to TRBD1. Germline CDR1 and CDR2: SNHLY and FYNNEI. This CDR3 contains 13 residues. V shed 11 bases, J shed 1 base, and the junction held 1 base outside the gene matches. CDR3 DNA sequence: TGTGCCGGACAGGGGGCTTCTGGAAACACCATATATTTT. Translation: CAGQGASGNTIYF.